This entry lists 21 T cell receptor beta chains sequenced from one sample in a study of PD-L1 blockade in urothelial cancer. Time point: peripheral blood 6 weeks after treatment start. Method: immunoSEQ multiplex PCR; TCRdb's copy keeps in-frame clones and lacks some. The repertoire holds some 120,000 clones, with about 83% as singletons. The source was PBMCs, collected around atezolizumab (anti-PD-L1) treatment. The receptor source for this set is a man aged 45-65 years with urothelial cancer.

This chain's CDR3 is CATKPERTAIGSRIGELFF. Written as DNA, the CDR3 is TGTGCCACCAAGCCTGAAAGGACAGCAATTGGGTCCCGTATCGGGGAGCTGTTTTTT. This chain uses TRBV19 with TRBJ2-2; weak D call: TRBD1 (6 bases). Germline CDR1 reads LNHDA; CDR2 reads SQIVND (reference sequence). Trimming left V 10 bases short and J 7 bases short, with 34 bases between. The CDR3 contains 19 residues.

The sample holds one count of this clone. The V gene is TRBV5-1, the J gene TRBJ2-7, with a tentative D call TRBD2 (6 bases). Per the germline V gene, CDR1 is SGHRS and CDR2 is YFSETQ. This CDR3 is built from 16 residues. V dropped 0 bases and J dropped 3 bases, with 16 bases sitting between them. CDR3 region: CASSLGVGTSFYEQYF. The CDR3 coding sequence is TGCGCCAGCAGCTTGGGAGTGGGGACTTCATTCTACGAGCAGTACTTC.

This chain joins TRBV9 and TRBJ1-1; TRBD1 agrees at 8 bases. V lost 4 bases, J lost 6 bases, and 8 bases stayed unmatched. The germline V gene has CDR1 SGDLS and CDR2 YYNGEE. The CDR3 totals 14 residues. The CDR3 DNA reads TGTGCCAGCAGCCCTCGGACAGGGAAGTCTGAAGCTTTCTTT. The encoded protein is CASSPRTGKSEAFF.

The V gene is TRBV11-2, the J gene TRBJ1-4; TRBD1 aligns across 11 bases. CDR1 SGHAT and CDR2 FQNNGV come from the germline V gene. With 5 bases clipped from V and 8 bases from J, the junction kept 7 bases outside the gene matches. This CDR3 spans 15 amino acids. The CDR3 region has the DNA TGTGCCAGCAGCAAAAGGACAGGGGGCAGGGAAAAACTGTTTTTT. Its protein product is CASSKRTGGREKLFF.

The chain employs TRBV7-2 and TRBJ2-7, with D maybe TRBD1 (6 bases). This CDR3 contains 13 residues. Germline V gene data show CDR1 as SGHTA and CDR2 as FQGNSA. Trimming stripped 7 bases from V and 2 bases from J, with 12 bases between. CDR3 nucleotide sequence: TGTGCCAGCAAGGGGGTGGGTCCCTACGAGCAGTACTTC. This encodes CASKGVGPYEQYF.

This clone was found once. The rearrangement uses TRBV4-2 and TRBJ2-2; TRBD1 matches at 8 bases. The CDR3 extends over 16 amino acids. Losses at the gene ends were 0 bases for V and 1 base for J; bases not matched to a gene: 1. The V gene's germline CDR1 is LGHNA and CDR2 YNFKEQ. In DNA, the CDR3 is TGTGCCAGCAGCCAAGATGGGACAGGGAACACCGGGGAGCTGTTTTTT. Amino acids: CASSQDGTGNTGELFF.

V usage is TRBV5-1 and J usage is TRBJ2-7; a possible D gene is TRBD1 (5 bases). Germline CDR1 reads SGHRS; CDR2 reads YFSETQ. CDR3 length: 14 residues. The V end was cut by 5 bases, the J end by 0 bases, with 12 bases between. As DNA, the CDR3 is TGCGCCAGCAGACAGGACACCAGCTCCTACGAGCAGTACTTC. Translation: CASRQDTSSYEQYF. The full variable domain, with the rest looked up from reference TRBV5-1 and TRBJ2-7, is KAGVTQTPRYLIKTRGQQVTLSCSPISGHRSVSWYQQTPGQGLQFLFEYFSETQRNKGNFPGRFSGRQFSNSRSEMNVSTLELGDSALYLCASRQDTSSYEQYFGPGTRLTVT.

The chain joins TRBV19 to TRBJ2-1, with 12 bases fitting TRBD2. The CDR3 has 16 residues. Trimming at V came to 0 bases and at J to 9 bases, leaving 6 bases not matched to a gene. Germline CDR1 reads LNHDA; CDR2 reads SQIVND (reference sequence). Written as DNA, the CDR3 is TGTGCCAGTAGTATAGAAAGACTAGCGGGAGTGGTTGAGCAGTTCTTC. This sequence encodes CASSIERLAGVVEQFF.

This chain uses TRBV7-9 with TRBJ1-3; D is ambiguous. Trimming shortened V by 3 bases and J by 12 bases, and 12 bases separated the two germline ends. The CDR3 is 12 residues long. CDR1 and CDR2 from the germline V gene are SEHNR and FQNEAQ (reference sequence). For the CDR3, the DNA is TGTGCCAGCAGCTTGGAGGGCAGAGGCATATATTTT. Protein product: CASSLEGRGIYF.

The chain employs TRBV5-4 and TRBJ2-2; 7 bases are a match to TRBD2. Germline V gene data show CDR1 as SGHNT and CDR2 as YYREEE (reference sequence). CDR3 length: 16 amino acids. Losses at the gene ends were 5 bases for V and 1 base for J; bases not matched to a gene: 8. The CDR3 loop reads CASRQWTGGNTGELFF. CDR3 DNA sequence: TGTGCCAGCAGACAGTGGACGGGGGGGAACACCGGGGAGCTGTTTTTT. Full variable domain (remainder filled in from reference TRBV5-4 and TRBJ2-2): ETGVTQSPTHLIKTRGQQVTLRCSSQSGHNTVSWYQQALGQGPQFIFQYYREEENGRGNFPPRFSGLQFPNYSSELNVNALELDDSALYLCASRQWTGGNTGELFFGEGSRLTVL.

The rearrangement uses TRBV7-2 and TRBJ2-3, with 16 positions matching TRBD2. Germline V gene data show CDR1 as SGHTA and CDR2 as FQGNSA. This CDR3 region has 17 residues. The ends lost 5 bases at V and 5 bases at J; junction bases unmatched: 7. CDR3 amino acids: CASSLGLAGGRRDTQYF. The CDR3 nucleotides are TGTGCCAGCAGCCTGGGACTAGCGGGAGGGCGGAGAGATACGCAGTATTTT.

The CDR3 protein is CASSPRESTDTQYF. The CDR3 nucleotides are TGTGCCAGCAGCCCGAGGGAGAGCACAGATACGCAGTATTTT. The chain joins TRBV11-3 to TRBJ2-3, with D possibly TRBD2 on 5 matching bases. This CDR3 comprises 14 residues. Germline CDR1 and CDR2: SGHNT and YENEEA. V lost 5 bases, J lost 0 bases, and 9 bases lay in between.

This chain joins TRBV7-2 and TRBJ2-5; D unclear. The V end was cut by 3 bases, the J end by 4 bases, with 15 bases between. Germline V CDR1 and CDR2: SGHTA, FQGNSA. There are 15 residues in the CDR3. The DNA for the CDR3 is TGTGCCAGCAGCTTTTATTCCGTGGGCCGAGAGACCCAGTACTTC. Amino acid sequence: CASSFYSVGRETQYF.

This clone showed up just a few times. This chain joins TRBV28 and TRBJ2-1; 9 bases fit TRBD1. Per the germline V gene, CDR1 is MDHEN and CDR2 is SYDVKM. V was clipped by 6 bases and J by 6 bases; unmatched bases: 9. There are 15 residues in the CDR3. Here the CDR3 reads CASRRQGVGSNEQFF. CDR3 DNA sequence: TGTGCCAGCAGGCGACAGGGGGTAGGAAGCAATGAGCAGTTCTTC. Drawing the rest from reference TRBV28 and TRBJ2-1, the complete variable domain is DVKVTQSSRYLVKRTGEKVFLECVQDMDHENMFWYRQDPGLGLRLIYFSYDVKMKEKGDIPEGYSVSREKKERFSLILESASTNQTSMYLCASRRQGVGSNEQFFGPGTRLTVL.

The chain employs TRBV5-1 and TRBJ2-7; the D is unclear. V was trimmed by 5 bases and J by 6 bases, leaving 15 bases between them. Germline V CDR1 and CDR2: SGHRS, YFSETQ. This CDR3 has 13 residues. CDR3 bases: TGCGCCAGCAGGGCAGGTTTCACGATCGAGCAGTACTTC. Translated, it gives CASRAGFTIEQYF.

This clone was counted many times. V is TRBV2 and J is TRBJ2-7; perhaps TRBD2 as D (5 bases). CDR3 size: 13 residues. Trimming left V 6 bases short and J 7 bases short, with 16 bases between. Germline loops: CDR1 SNHLY, CDR2 FYNNEI. The CDR3: CASRATSSEEQYF. CDR3 nucleotides: TGTGCCAGCAGGGCAACTAGTTCGGAAGAGCAGTACTTC. Full variable domain (remainder filled in from reference TRBV2 and TRBJ2-7): EPEVTQTPSHQVTQMGQEVILRCVPISNHLYFYWYRQILGQKVEFLVSFYNNEISEKSEIFDDQFSVERPDGSNFTLKIRSTKLEDSAMYFCASRATSSEEQYFGPGTRLTVT.

This clone was observed many times. The chain employs TRBV6-1 and TRBJ2-7, with 10 bases fitting TRBD2. The V gene's germline CDR1 is MNHNS and CDR2 SASEGT. Germline trimming cut 2 bases from V and 2 bases from J; bases unmatched to any gene: 9. CDR3 length equals 17 residues. CDR3 sequence reads: CASSEPLAGKFAYEQYF. The CDR3 bases are TGTGCCAGCAGTGAACCACTAGCGGGAAAATTCGCCTACGAGCAGTACTTC.

V gene TRBV27 combines with J gene TRBJ1-1; D may be TRBD1 (6 bases). This CDR3 is 13 amino acids long. Looked up from germline, CDR1 is MNHEY and CDR2 is SMNVEV (reference sequence). Trimming pared 3 bases from V and 5 bases from J, leaving 10 bases between. The CDR3 DNA reads as TGTGCCAGCAGTTTTAAGGGGGGGACTGAAGCTTTCTTT. Translating gives CASSFKGGTEAFF.

The rearrangement uses TRBV11-2 and TRBJ1-1; D gene ambiguous. The ends were cut back, 1 base at V and 1 base at J, with 13 bases in the middle. Germline values: CDR1 SGHAT, CDR2 FQNNGV. This CDR3 region has 16 residues. The CDR3, as DNA: TGTGCCAGCAGCTTAGTTCGTCCGGGGTCGAACACTGAAGCTTTCTTT. Residues: CASSLVRPGSNTEAFF.

CDR3 sequence (DNA): TGTGCCTGGGGGACTCCGGTCGGGACGAGGGGCTACACCTTC. Its translation: CAWGTPVGTRGYTF. The chain carries TRBV30 and TRBJ1-2, with D perhaps matching TRBD1 (5 bases). The CDR3 consists of 14 residues. Germline lookup yields CDR1 GTSNPN and CDR2 SVGIG (reference sequence). The V and J ends lost 5 bases and 8 bases respectively, with 21 bases between them.

This clone was picked up a small number of times. The chain is built from TRBV4-1 and TRBJ2-1; D is perhaps TRBD2 (6 bases). The V and J ends lost 3 bases and 8 bases respectively, with 17 bases between them. Germline-derived CDR1 and CDR2 are MGHRA and YSYEKL. The length of the CDR3 is 15 residues. CDR3 sequence reads: CASSQGGGFIDEQFF. The CDR3 DNA reads TGCGCCAGCAGCCAGGGGGGTGGTTTCATCGATGAGCAGTTCTTC.